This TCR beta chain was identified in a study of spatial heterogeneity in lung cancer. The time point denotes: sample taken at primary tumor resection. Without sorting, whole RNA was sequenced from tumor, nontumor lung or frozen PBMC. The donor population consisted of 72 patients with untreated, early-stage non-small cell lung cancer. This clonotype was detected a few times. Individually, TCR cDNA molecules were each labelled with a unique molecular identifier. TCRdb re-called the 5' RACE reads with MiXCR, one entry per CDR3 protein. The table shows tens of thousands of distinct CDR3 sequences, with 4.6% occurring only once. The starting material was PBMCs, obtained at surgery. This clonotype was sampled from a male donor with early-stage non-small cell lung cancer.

The CDR3 DNA follows: TGTGCCAGTAGCCCTTTGGACAGGGGGCAGCCCCAGCATTTT. As protein: CASSPLDRGQPQHF. This chain uses TRBV19 with TRBJ1-5, with 10 bases that match TRBD1. CDR3 size: 14 residues. From germline, CDR1 is LNHDA and CDR2 SQIVND (reference sequence). Trimming cost V 6 bases and J 7 bases; bases outside gene matches: 6.